Listed here is a single T cell receptor beta chain. Its antigen is currently not known. No per-base quality is available; no much larger clone lies one base away. The time point label for this specimen denotes: cells obtained before transplantation from donor or recipient. CD3+CD4+ and CD3+CD8+ populations were FACS-sorted from unstimulated pre-transplant donor and recipient cells taken from spleen or lymph nodes. The germline V gene sets CDR1 to SGHTS and CDR2 to YDEGEE. At the junction V is shortened by 3 bases and J by 0 bases, with 13 bases in between. The CDR3, cysteine through phenylalanine, is 17 amino acids long. The DNA shown is the 51-base CDR3, in frame from base 1. This sample was taken from a study of graft-versus-host responses after intestinal transplantation (dated by TCRdb to 2020 to 2023). In the study overall: The transplants that recipients got were multivisceral, liver-intestinal, or isolated intestinal. A peak of at least 4% donor T cells among recipient peripheral blood mononuclear cells was the definition used for donor T cell macrochimerism. To identify alloreactive clones, pre-transplant mixed lymphocyte reaction products were sequenced and then compared with unstimulated pre-transplant donor and recipient T cells. After intestinal transplantation, graft-versus-host and host-versus-graft alloreactive T cell clones were followed in the graft, circulation and bone marrow using bulk TCR-beta CDR3 sequencing. A cohort of 24 intestinal transplant recipients, including one retransplant, was enrolled, and a few patients lacking pretransplant specimens were excluded. Instead of going to the commercial service, samples from a few later patients were sequenced in-house on an Illumina MiSeq and processed with MiXCR. Every recipient was given anti-thymocyte globulin induction, then maintenance tacrolimus and steroids for two to three years. On the study overall, not on this receptor specifically: High GvH to HvG T cell clonal ratios were observed in the allografts of patients with donor T cell macrochimerism. GvH clones turned up in recipient bone marrow, with some appearing earlier in ileal mucosa or blood, a pattern consistent with an intestinal mucosal origin. The relatively low number and heterogeneity of intestinal transplant patients limited the conclusions. Early after transplant, declines in HvG clones were associated with peak levels of circulating GvH clones.

Libraries were constructed by the immunoSEQ multiplex PCR assay. In most patients, genomic DNA was isolated using the Qiagen DNeasy Blood and Tissue Kit and sent frozen to Adaptive Biotechnologies for TCR sequencing. For most patients, genomic DNA was subjected to high-throughput TCR-beta CDR3 sequencing by Adaptive Biotechnologies. The source study handled its data this way. TCR sequencing data for roughly 17 patients were retrieved from Adaptive's ImmunoSEQ software; a few other patients were processed with MiXCR and VDJtools. CD4 versus CD8 sorting errors were corrected by removing sequences found in both subsets at a frequency ratio below 5:1. CDR3 nucleotide sequences shared between donor and recipient were removed because the origin of such sequences could not be assigned. To count as alloreactive, a clone needed at least 2-fold expansion over unstimulated cells and a minimum CFSE-low frequency of 0.002% (template counts) or 0.001% (read counts). Clones detected in sequenced pre-transplant spleen, lymph node, or MLR CFSE-low populations of the donor or recipient were defined as mappable. Cumulative frequency of alloreactive clones was calculated as a percentage of all sequences weighted by copy number. Imported from immuneACCESS, the table was reduced by TCRdb to in-frame sequences with V and J called. These copies leave out some clones; in studies compared against another copy, an unresolved V gene accounts for under half, and the cause of the remainder is not known. For V, J and clone size, that table is used; D and trimming come from the DNA. A total of around 95,000 clones appear in this sample, about 88% of them only once. The ten top clones hold over 0.95% of the sample.

Here the chain combines TRBV5-8 and TRBJ2-6, with no confidently assigned D gene. Source: unstimulated CD4+ T cells sorted from spleen or lymph node cells, taken before transplant. The source of this sequence is a human donor who was the organ donor for an intestinal transplant. This receptor has the CDR3 CASSSAPANSGANVLTF. DNA sequence: TGTGCCAGCAGCTCCGCTCCGGCCAACTCTGGGGCCAACGTCCTGACTTTC.